This T cell receptor beta chain was profiled in a study of vaccination and CD4 T cells after COVID-19 (dated by TCRdb to the early 2020s). The study in broad terms: SARS-CoV-2 positivity had been established in the convalescent patients by nasal swab PCR, and mild disease was recorded in under ten of these patients and severe disease in one. Two doses of either the Pfizer-BioNTech BNT162b2 vaccine (n=8) or the Moderna mRNA-1273 vaccine (n=2) were administered to participants. Post-vaccine blood samples were obtained a median of approximately 70 days after the second vaccine dose, with a range of roughly 12 to 250 days. In 10 COVID-19 convalescent patients and a few infection-naive healthy vaccine recipients, researchers compared the spike-specific CD4+ TCR repertoire from before mRNA vaccination with the repertoire from after. Overlapping spike peptide pools from SARS-CoV-2 and from the common cold coronaviruses HCoV-NL63, HCoV-OC43 and HCoV-229E were used as culture stimuli. Control cultures received a CEFX viral epitope pool as the positive control, an HIV-1 Nef peptide pool as the negative control, or no peptide. Post-COVID blood samples were collected from convalescent patients a median of roughly 100 days after diagnosis, with a range of roughly 30 to 161 days. In the convalescent cohort there were six males and four females, among whom were two Hispanic individuals, seven Caucasians, two Asians and one multiracial person.

The library was generated by PCR. At the Johns Hopkins FTIC core, DNA from the cultured CD4+ T cells underwent TCR sequencing with the Oncomine TCR Beta short-read assay. The QIAamp micro DNA kit was used to extract genomic DNA from the cultured CD4+ T cells. Oncomine TCR Beta libraries made from cultured CD4+ T cells were pooled using unique dual indexes and sequenced on an Illumina iSeq 100. The authors' pipeline ran thus. Non-productive sequences were filtered out, and CDR3s that did not start with C, did not end with F or W, or were shorter than 7 amino acids were discarded. The MANAFEST web application identified antigen-specific clonotypes by comparing peptide-stimulated wells against reference wells and other culture wells. An FDR below 0.05, an odds ratio above 5, and a productive frequency above 0.1% in at least two of three replicate wells were required for clones to be considered positive. A clonotype counted as cross-reactive if it showed significant expansion both in the SARS-CoV-2 spike wells and in at least one common cold coronavirus spike condition. CDR3 homology was assessed with Levenshtein distances (stringdist) and unrooted phylogenetic trees (ape) in R version 3.6.1. The public reads were run again by TCRdb, first through fastp at Q25 and then through MiXCR, and only productive beta chains were kept. CDR3 protein duplicates are merged, each entry listing the most common genes and DNA. Here the V and J calls rest on TCRdb's processing, not on the authors' analysis. For this sample the table gives 15,000 to 20,000 distinct CDR3 sequences, of which under 80% were detected only once. Roughly a tenth of the sample is in the top ten clones.

Deletion took 5 bases off V and 7 bases off J, with a span of 12 bases between the germline ends. CDR1 and CDR2 are drawn from the germline V gene: SGHVS, FNYEAQ. The CDR3 goes from the cysteine to the phenylalanine over 13 residues. The retained sequence is limited to the CDR3, 39 bases, with the frame set at the first base. Overall study outcomes, separate from this receptor: The median number of SARS-CoV-2-reactive clonotypes rose from around 20 after infection to some 40 after vaccination, but the change was not significant. Among the post-vaccine SARS-CoV-2-reactive clones in convalescent patients, a median approximately 90% showed up only after vaccination, which suggests vaccine-specific priming. Relatively few convalescent patients were included in the study, and early timepoints after natural infection were not analyzed. Nearly all vaccine-specific clones in convalescent patients (304 of 307) were mono-reactive for SARS-CoV-2 spike rather than cross-reactive with common cold coronaviruses.

Worth noting for this clonotype: Its antigen specificity is not known. Base-call qualities are not available, and no considerably larger clone is one nucleotide away.

The treatment or condition label, read with the paper, signifies: roughly 10-day PBMC culture with coronavirus spike peptide pools or control peptides (ViraFEST assay). To expand antigen-specific T cells with peptide pools and then pick out the expanded clonotypes through TCR sequencing, the study relied on the ViraFEST assay. The convalescent patients' positive SARS-CoV-2 PCR tests fell between March and December 2020, which was before the Alpha, Beta and Delta variants emerged in the United States. PBMCs were cultured at around 2 million per well in IMDM supplemented with 5% human AB serum and about 10 IU/ml IL-2, with about 10 ug/ml peptide pools added. Half of the culture medium was replaced with fresh IL-2-containing medium on days 3 and 7. After 10 to 11 days of culture, CD4+ T cells were isolated by negative selection using the EasySep CD4+ T cell isolation kit. PBMCs were separated from whole blood using Ficoll-Paque Plus gradient centrifugation and then either used fresh or cryopreserved at -140C. In general, triplicate wells were set up for every culture condition.

The TCR comes from a human donor who had recovered from COVID-19. Rearrangement joined TRBV7-6 to TRBJ1-5; no D gene call is confident. The sequenced material came from CD4+ T cells from blood, cultured in vitro. The CDR3 region: CASSTSGVQPQHF. The sequenced DNA is TGTGCCAGCAGCACCTCTGGGGTCCAGCCCCAGCATTTT.